Each of the 19 T cell receptor beta chains below was sequenced from the same sample in a study of blood T cell repertoires in COVID-19. Produced via immunoSEQ multiplex PCR; TCRdb's table is partial and in-frame only. The data hold over 120,000 clones, with roughly 80% observed a single time. The specimen was peripheral blood. Receptor source: a woman in her 70s with COVID-19, enrolled during active disease.

The chain combines TRBV5-1 with TRBJ2-3, with 7 bases that match TRBD2. This CDR3 has 17 amino acids. Germline-derived CDR1 and CDR2 are SGHRS and YFSETQ. With 1 base clipped from V and 1 base from J, the junction kept 9 bases outside the gene matches. The CDR3 loop reads CASSLFIPGGGTDTQYF. DNA of the CDR3: TGCGCCAGCAGCTTGTTCATACCGGGGGGAGGCACAGATACGCAGTATTTT.

This chain joins TRBV28 and TRBJ2-5, with 7 positions matching TRBD1. Per germline, CDR1 MDHEN and CDR2 SYDVKM. This CDR3 is 14 amino acids long. The V segment lost 5 bases and the J segment 4 bases; nucleotides outside the gene matches: 7. The CDR3 sequence is CASSRDRVIETQYF. CDR3 in DNA: TGTGCCAGCAGTCGCGACAGGGTGATAGAGACCCAGTACTTC. Together with reference TRBV28 and TRBJ2-5, the CDR3 gives the full variable domain: DVKVTQSSRYLVKRTGEKVFLECVQDMDHENMFWYRQDPGLGLRLIYFSYDVKMKEKGDIPEGYSVSREKKERFSLILESASTNQTSMYLCASSRDRVIETQYFGPGTRLLVL.

The gene calls are TRBV24-1 and TRBJ2-7; D unclear. This CDR3 contains 12 residues. The germline gives CDR1 KGHDR, CDR2 SFDVKD. V lost 5 bases, J lost 7 bases, and 11 bases lay in between. The CDR3: CATSGPSNEQYF. The DNA for the CDR3 is TGTGCCACCAGTGGCCCTTCTAATGAGCAGTACTTC.

The chain is built from TRBV7-2 and TRBJ2-1; 9 positions agree with TRBD2. Germline CDR1 reads SGHTA; CDR2 reads FQGNSA. V shed 2 bases and J 1 base; nucleotides not matched to a gene: 9. There are 18 residues in the CDR3. As DNA, the CDR3 is TGTGCCAGCAGCTTACAGGGTAGCGGGGGAGGGTCCTACAATGAGCAGTTCTTC. The encoded protein is CASSLQGSGGGSYNEQFF.

Only a few counts were recorded for this clone. This sequence joins TRBV25-1 and TRBJ2-7; possibly TRBD1 for D (6 bases). CDR1 is MGHDK, CDR2 SYGVNS, per germline. This CDR3 comprises 17 residues. Trimming pared 6 bases from V and 0 bases from J, leaving 21 bases between. The CDR3 region is CASSSRGHDRLSYEQYF. Here the CDR3 DNA reads TGTGCCAGCAGCTCCCGGGGCCACGACAGGCTCTCCTACGAGCAGTACTTC.

The chain carries TRBV19 and TRBJ2-1; TRBD2 might be the D (7 bases). V gave up 7 bases and J gave up 7 bases, with 17 bases separating them. Germline CDR1 LNHDA, CDR2 SQIVND (reference sequence). The CDR3 is 14 amino acids. The CDR3 coding sequence is TGTGCCAGTAATCAAGGGGGGGCCGGGAATGAGCAGTTCTTC. Amino acid sequence: CASNQGGAGNEQFF.

In its sample, this clone was seen once. The V call is TRBV5-4, the J call TRBJ2-7; weak D call: TRBD2 (8 bases). The CDR3 has 15 residues. Germline CDR1 reads SGHNT; CDR2 reads YYREEE (reference sequence). V shed 4 bases and J shed 4 bases, with 18 bases lying between them. CDR3 sequence: CASSQGGGGPYEQYF. The CDR3 DNA is TGTGCCAGCAGCCAAGGGGGCGGGGGGCCGTACGAGCAGTACTTC. Full variable domain (rest looked up from reference TRBV5-4 and TRBJ2-7): ETGVTQSPTHLIKTRGQQVTLRCSSQSGHNTVSWYQQALGQGPQFIFQYYREEENGRGNFPPRFSGLQFPNYSSELNVNALELDDSALYLCASSQGGGGPYEQYFGPGTRLTVT.

This chain uses TRBV18 with TRBJ1-1; D is uncertain. Trimming pared 1 base from V and 3 bases from J, leaving 9 bases between. The germline V gene encodes CDR1 KGHSH and CDR2 LQKENI. This CDR3 is 14 amino acids long. The DNA for the CDR3 is TGTGCCAGCTCACCACTTTCCGGAGACACTGAAGCTTTCTTT. This gives the protein CASSPLSGDTEAFF.

The V gene is TRBV7-3, the J gene TRBJ2-3, with D unclear. The CDR3 runs 13 residues. Per germline, CDR1 SGHTA and CDR2 FQGTGA. Trimming left V 3 bases short and J 1 base short, with 5 bases between. For the CDR3, the DNA is TGTGCCAGCAGCTTTACGGGCACAGATACGCAGTATTTT. It encodes CASSFTGTDTQYF.

V gene TRBV29-1 combines with J gene TRBJ1-2; possibly TRBD1 for D (6 bases). Between the trimmed V and J ends, which lost 6 bases and 7 bases, there was a span of 9 bases. The CDR3 sequence is 10 residues long. Germline CDR1 is SQVTM and CDR2 is ANQGSEA. In DNA, the CDR3 is TGCAGCGTAGGGGGTTCTGGCTACACCTTC. Protein sequence: CSVGGSGYTF.

The CDR3 nucleotides are TGTGCCACCGCGGGGGACCAAGAGACCCAGTACTTC. It translates to CATAGDQETQYF. This chain links TRBV10-3 with TRBJ2-5; 7 nucleotides agree with TRBD2. The CDR3 covers 12 residues. Germline V gene data show CDR1 as ENHRY and CDR2 as SYGVKD. V lost 10 bases and J lost 0; bases outside the gene matches: 2.

The chain is built from TRBV28 and TRBJ2-7, with 9 bases that match TRBD1. CDR1 is MDHEN, CDR2 SYDVKM, per germline. This CDR3 is built from 14 residues. The V and J ends lost 7 bases and 6 bases, in that order; junction bases with no gene match: 10. This CDR3 is CASTLGQGDREQYF. The CDR3 DNA sequence: TGTGCCAGCACACTGGGACAGGGTGATCGCGAGCAGTACTTC.

In DNA, the CDR3 is TGTGCCAGCAGCTTAGATCAGGGTCCAGGTTCACCCCTCCACTTT. It is translated as CASSLDQGPGSPLHF. The chain uses TRBV7-6 and TRBJ1-6, with a weak D call TRBD1 (5 bases). The CDR3 has 15 residues. Germline lookup yields CDR1 SGHVS and CDR2 FNYEAQ. The ends were cut back, 1 base at V and 9 bases at J, with 13 bases in the middle.

The J gene is TRBJ2-3, the V gene TRBV9, with D perhaps TRBD1 (6 bases). Trimming took off 3 bases at V and 3 bases at J, with 14 bases between the two ends. The germline V gene has CDR1 SGDLS and CDR2 YYNGEE. The CDR3 covers 15 residues. The CDR3 loop is CASSAAGVVTDTQYF. CDR3 nucleotide sequence: TGTGCCAGCAGCGCCGCAGGGGTGGTGACAGATACGCAGTATTTT.

This clone was seen once. The rearrangement uses TRBV30 and TRBJ2-3; 8 bases align to TRBD2. The trim removed 1 base at V and 1 base at J, leaving 1 base unmatched. Per the germline V gene, CDR1 is GTSNPN and CDR2 is SVGIG (reference sequence). This CDR3 comprises 14 residues. The CDR3 sequence: CAWSGAGGTDTQYF. Here the CDR3 DNA reads TGTGCCTGGAGTGGAGCGGGGGGCACAGATACGCAGTATTTT.

This chain joins TRBV6-2 or TRBV6-3 and TRBJ2-2, with TRBD2 as a possible D gene (6 bases). Trimming left V 5 bases short and J 5 bases short, with 15 bases between. Germline V lookup: CDR1 MNHEY, CDR2 SVGEGT. CDR3 length equals 15 residues. The CDR3 protein is CASSPGLLGTGELFF. The CDR3 nucleotides are TGTGCCAGCAGTCCGGGACTTTTGGGGACCGGGGAGCTGTTTTTT.

This rearrangement joins TRBV5-4 to TRBJ1-2, with 12 bases lining up with TRBD1. Trimming removed 0 bases from V and 7 bases from J; junction bases left unmatched: 4. Per the germline V gene, CDR1 is SGHNT and CDR2 is YYREEE (reference sequence). The CDR3 totals 15 residues. CDR3 DNA sequence: TGTGCCAGCAGCTTGGGGGACAGGGGGCGCCTTGGCTACACCTTC. Its translation: CASSLGDRGRLGYTF.

The chain couples TRBV12-3 or TRBV12-4 to TRBJ1-1; D is uncertain. The CDR3 is 12 amino acids. Deletions cut 6 bases from V and 0 bases from J, with 5 bases between. CDR3 in amino acids: CASSRLNTEAFF. The CDR3 nucleotides read TGTGCCAGCAGCCGGTTGAACACTGAAGCTTTCTTT.

This clone was observed a few times. The chain uses TRBV12-3 or TRBV12-4 and TRBJ1-1; no clear D. The CDR3 covers 10 residues. The V end lost 8 bases, the J end lost 8 bases, and 9 bases lay between the germline ends. CDR3 loop: CASVETEAFF. CDR3 nucleotide sequence: TGTGCCAGCGTAGAAACGGAAGCTTTCTTT.